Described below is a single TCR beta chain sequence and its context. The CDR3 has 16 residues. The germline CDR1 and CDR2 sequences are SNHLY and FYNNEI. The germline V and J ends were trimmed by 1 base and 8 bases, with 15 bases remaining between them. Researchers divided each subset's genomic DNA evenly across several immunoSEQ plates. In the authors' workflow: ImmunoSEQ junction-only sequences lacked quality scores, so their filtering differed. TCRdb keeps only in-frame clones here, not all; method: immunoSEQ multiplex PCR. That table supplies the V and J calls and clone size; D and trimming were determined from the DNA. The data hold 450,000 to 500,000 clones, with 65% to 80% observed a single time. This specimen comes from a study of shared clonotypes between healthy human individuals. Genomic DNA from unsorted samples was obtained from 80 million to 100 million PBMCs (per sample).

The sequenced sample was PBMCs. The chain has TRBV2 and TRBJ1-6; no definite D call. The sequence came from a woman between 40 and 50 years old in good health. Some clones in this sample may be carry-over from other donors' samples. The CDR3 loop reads CASSEGWADKDSPLHF. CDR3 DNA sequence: TGTGCCAGCAGTGAAGGGTGGGCAGACAAGGATTCACCCCTCCACTTT.